One and the same sample provided the 5 T cell receptor beta chains below, sequenced in a study of T cell responses to AZD1222 COVID-19 vaccine. Assay used: immunoSEQ multiplex PCR; TCRdb lists only in-frame clones, some missing. The sample yields roughly 120,000 clones, about 85% seen once. Source: peripheral blood, taken on day 0 of AZD1222 vaccination. The origin of the receptors is an adult in good health.

This chain joins TRBV5-6 and TRBJ2-1; 8 nucleotides match TRBD1. Germline V gives CDR1 SGHDT, CDR2 YYEEEE. This CDR3 is built from 12 residues. After removal of 4 bases from V and 10 bases from J, the junction contained 4 bases not matched to a gene. CDR3 protein: CASSRTGSEQFF. In DNA, the CDR3 is TGTGCCAGCAGCAGGACAGGGAGCGAGCAGTTCTTC.

The chain combines TRBV7-2 with TRBJ2-7, with TRBD2 matching 8 bases. Trimming at V came to 8 bases and at J to 0 bases, leaving 6 bases not matched to a gene. In germline, CDR1 is SGHTA, CDR2 FQGNSA. The CDR3 extends over 14 amino acids. The CDR3 loop is CASGKTSGSYEQYF. CDR3 DNA: TGTGCCAGCGGAAAAACTAGCGGCTCCTACGAGCAGTACTTC. Together with reference TRBV7-2 and TRBJ2-7, the CDR3 gives the full variable domain: GAGVSQSPSNKVTEKGKDVELRCDPISGHTALYWYRQSLGQGLEFLIYFQGNSAPDKSGLPSDRFSAERTGGSVSTLTIQRTQQEDSAVYLCASGKTSGSYEQYFGPGTRLTVT.

This clone has at least ten counts. The chain uses TRBV4-2 and TRBJ2-7; D unclear. Deletions cut 0 bases from V and 7 bases from J, with 13 bases between. Germline CDR1 LGHNA, CDR2 YNFKEQ. The CDR3 contains 14 residues. The CDR3 is CASSQDSHQLEQYF. CDR3 sequence (DNA): TGTGCCAGCAGCCAAGATTCCCACCAGTTGGAGCAGTACTTC.

In this sample, this clone turned up once. CDR3 in amino acids: CASSGQGASAFGEQYF. The CDR3 DNA reads as TGTGCCAGCAGTGGACAGGGGGCATCGGCCTTCGGCGAGCAGTACTTC. J is TRBJ2-7 and V is TRBV6-2 or TRBV6-3, with 11 positions matching TRBD1. V lost 5 bases and J lost 6; bases outside the gene matches: 12. Germline loops: CDR1 MNHEY, CDR2 SVGEGT. The CDR3 spans 16 residues.

For this clone: Other DNA variants within this sample encode the same CDR3. The rearrangement joins TRBV4-3 to TRBJ1-4; a weak D match, TRBD1 (6 bases). V was clipped by 0 bases and J by 5 bases, with 7 bases between them. The length of the CDR3 is 14 residues. CDR1 and CDR2 from the germline V gene are LGHNA and YSLEER. CDR3 protein: CASSQDRGNEKLFF. Here the CDR3 DNA reads TGCGCCAGCAGCCAAGATAGGGGGAATGAAAAACTGTTTTTT.